Listed here is a single TCR beta chain. As yet, its antigen is unknown. Germline CDR1 is MNHNS and CDR2 is SASEGT. The CDR3 spans 15 residues. Trimming cost V 6 bases and J 4 bases; bases outside gene matches: 8. These donors, healthy bone marrow donors, were studied. This specimen comes from a study of cytomegalovirus exposure and HLA in healthy donors. Study-wide points: There were 150 or so TCR beta chains listed as cytomegalovirus-associated. Presence/absence comparisons presumed near-even sequencing depth among donors. Upon later analysis, HLA-associated TCR beta chains proved more clonally expanded than other, equally common chains.

Primers for the PCR totalled 60 Vbeta and 13 Jbeta. Some clones are missing from TCRdb's copy, which holds only in-frame ones; the method was immunoSEQ multiplex PCR. The table shows fewer than 200,000 clones, with roughly 80% occurring only once. The sample was PBMCs. The rearrangement links TRBV6-1 to TRBJ2-1; 8 nucleotides line up with TRBD2. The source is a male donor in good health and CMV-seronegative. The CDR3 is CASSVTSGSYNEQFF. As DNA, the CDR3 is TGTGCCAGCAGCGTTACTAGCGGATCTTACAATGAGCAGTTCTTC.